The source of this T cell receptor (beta chain) is a study of blood T cell repertoires in COVID-19. TCRdb's table, derived via immunoSEQ multiplex PCR, lists solely in-frame clones and lacks some. The table includes some 260,000 clones, under 90% detected once. J was trimmed by 7 bases and V by 4 bases; bases with no gene match: 10. Germline V gives CDR1 SEHNR, CDR2 FQNEAQ (reference sequence). The CDR3 is made up of 15 amino acids. Enrollees, roughly 18 to 90 years old, lived in about two dozen US areas. The receptor was isolated from a man aged 25 to 40 with acute COVID-19. The material sequenced was PBMCs or T cells enriched from blood (not recorded which). V and J are TRBV7-9 and TRBJ2-1, with 7 bases lining up with TRBD2. CDR3 DNA sequence: TGTGCCAGCAGCTCCCCCGGACTAGACAGTAATGAGCAGTTCTTC. It encodes CASSSPGLDSNEQFF.